This T cell receptor beta chain was recovered during a study of identical twins. Each cDNA held unique molecular identifiers, and template switching gave it a universal primer site. TCRdb independently ran MiXCR on the 5' RACE reads; one entry per CDR3 protein. Of 640,000 or so distinct CDR3 sequences listed, roughly 6% are singletons. The V and J ends lost 1 base and 9 bases respectively, with 13 bases between them. The CDR3 is made up of 14 amino acids. Germline values: CDR1 MGHRA, CDR2 YSYEKL. General study points: Within twin pairs, the out-of-frame alpha sequences they shared showed excess low generation probability. Compared with models, monozygotic twins showed more out-of-frame TCR alpha sharing.

This clonotype was detected ten times or more. As yet, its antigen is unknown. The rearrangement joins TRBV4-1 to TRBJ2-1; TRBD2 is a possible D gene (5 bases). This TCR was recovered from a man younger than 35 in good health. Sequenced material: naive T cells sorted from blood. CDR3 in DNA: TGCGCCAGCAGCCAAGTAATCACCGCGGGTGAGCAGTTCTTC. This translates into CASSQVITAGEQFF.